This T cell receptor (beta chain) was documented in a study of blood T cell repertoires in COVID-19 (dated by TCRdb to between 2020 and 2021). Background on the whole study: The collaborator samples originated in the United States, Italy and Spain and spanned the acute and convalescent phases of COVID-19. The prospective study material was composed of cDNA or gDNA derived from T cells, B-cell-depleted T cells, or PBMCs. A de-identified subject ID, COVID-19 status, age in years and sex were almost always included in the sample metadata. The repertoires were made available in a free public database intended to serve as a resource for research on the immune response to SARS-CoV-2. Samples came from the ongoing ImmuneRACE study (first 160 participants) plus 1,254 subjects from 6 global collaborators. Where HLA class I and class II types were available, the types were taken from metadata supplied by the sample provider, not from assay-based typing. Deeply sampled blood TCRbeta repertoires from subjects exposed to, actively infected with, or recovered from COVID-19 were included in the dataset.

Taken from the germline V gene, the CDR1 and CDR2 loops are KGHSH and LQKENI. The CDR3 holds 13 amino acids from the cysteine to the phenylalanine. Left in the record is the CDR3 DNA by itself, 39 bases read in frame from the first base. V loses 3 bases at its end and J loses 10 bases; junction bases beyond the gene matches: 7. Each collaborating institution followed its own protocols to collect whole blood in K2EDTA tubes. For TCRbeta analysis, collaborator samples were shipped as frozen whole blood, as isolated PBMCs, or as DNA extracted from either sample type. Concerning this clone itself: There is no known antigen for this receptor. Base qualities are not recorded, but no much larger clone differs from it by a single base.

The immunoSEQ Assay, a bias-controlled multiplex PCR, was used to amplify TCRbeta CDR3 regions from genomic DNA. As for how the authors treated the data: Nucleated cell counts per sample were estimated from amplification of reference gene primers within the assay. To quantify the absolute abundance of each unique TCRbeta CDR3 rearrangement, sequence reads were collapsed and filtered. Productive Simpson clonality was computed per sample as the square root of Simpson's diversity index over productive rearrangements. TCRdb carries this immuneACCESS record with in-frame sequences only. Its versions omit some clonotypes, under half of them owing to an unresolved V gene in the studies checked, with the rest unexplained. V and J calls and clone size are those listed in that table; D and trimming were worked out from the DNA. The sample yields 200,000 to 250,000 clones; 85% to 90% were counted once. The ten top clones hold about 5.9% of the sample.

On the study overall, not on this receptor specifically: How much clinical and demographic metadata was included differed by source and by participant, and the metadata was provided uncurated.

Sequenced: peripheral blood. The TCR originated in a man aged 60 to 75 with acute or convalescent COVID-19. The V and J genes are TRBV18 and TRBJ1-1; 8 junctional bases match TRBD1. The CDR3 region has the sequence CASSPDRAMGAFF. The DNA is as follows: TGTGCCAGCTCACCGGACAGGGCGATGGGAGCTTTCTTT. The CDR3 plus the reference TRBV18 and TRBJ1-1 genes for the other parts give the full variable domain: NAGVMQNPRHLVRRRGQEARLRCSPMKGHSHVYWYRQLPEEGLKFMVYLQKENIIDESGMPKERFSAEFPKEGPSILRIQQVVRGDSAAYFCASSPDRAMGAFFGQGTRLTVV.